These T cell receptor beta chains were read from a single sample in a study of response to subunit inactivated influenza vaccine. TCRdb redid the calling of the RT-PCR reads with MiXCR, one entry per CDR3 protein. In the table there are hundreds of thousands of distinct CDR3 sequences, 15% to 20% of which are singletons. Sequenced here: PBMCs from blood, sampled about 5 days after vaccination. The receptors here all came from a man aged 50 to 59 who received an inactivated influenza vaccine. Both conserved end residues are part of each CDR3. A D gene is named only where the DNA matches it firmly. A clone size is listed for some rows: how often the clone was seen (once, few, many), or a class if it is expanded.

V gene	J gene	clone size	D gene	CDR3 length	CDR3 protein	CDR3 DNA
TRBV5-1	TRBJ2-2	NA	NA	13	CASKTGDPGELFF	TGCGCCAGCAAAACTGGGGATCCCGGGGAGCTGTTTTTT
TRBV7-8	TRBJ2-2	many	NA	15	CASSSRGGHTGELFF	TGTGCCAGCAGCTCTAGGGGGGGGCACACCGGGGAGCTGTTTTTT
TRBV20-1	TRBJ2-2	few	TRBD2	16	CSAREARGANTGELFF	TGCAGTGCTAGAGAAGCGCGGGGGGCCAACACCGGGGAGCTGTTTTTT
TRBV9	TRBJ1-5	few	TRBD1	15	CASSATGDSNQPQHF	TGTGCCAGCAGCGCTACAGGGGATAGCAATCAGCCCCAGCATTTT
TRBV7-2	TRBJ2-2	NA	NA	13	CASSSLSHGELFF	TGTGCCAGCAGCTCGCTCTCCCACGGGGAGCTGTTTTTT
TRBV28	TRBJ2-7	few	NA	12	CASRSGGLEQYF	TGTGCCAGCAGGTCAGGGGGACTCGAGCAGTACTTC
TRBV6-5	TRBJ2-7	many	NA	17	CASSSPRYGTGHYEQYF	TGTGCCAGCAGTTCCCCTCGTTACGGGACGGGGCATTACGAGCAGTACTTC
TRBV29-1	TRBJ2-7	many	NA	13	CSVGWGASYEQYF	TGCAGCGTTGGTTGGGGAGCCTCCTACGAGCAGTACTTC
TRBV10-2	TRBJ2-5	NA	TRBD2	15	CASSRSRGGQETQYF	TGCGCCAGCAGCAGAAGTCGGGGGGGCCAGGAGACCCAGTACTTC
TRBV7-2	TRBJ2-2	many	NA	12	CASTLRFGELFF	NA
TRBV29-1	TRBJ2-5	NA	NA	15	CSVERPGEVAETQYF	TGCAGCGTTGAACGCCCGGGGGAAGTGGCAGAGACCCAGTACTTC
TRBV5-1	TRBJ2-2	NA	TRBD1	15	CASSYGTALTGELFF	TGCGCCAGCAGCTACGGGACAGCCCTCACCGGGGAGCTGTTTTTT
TRBV24-1	TRBJ2-5	few	TRBD2	14	CATQGRGGQETQYF	TGTGCCACCCAAGGGAGGGGTGGCCAAGAGACCCAGTACTTC
TRBV5-1	TRBJ2-5	few	NA	14	CASSVQDSRETQYF	TGCGCCAGCAGCGTCCAGGATTCGCGGGAGACCCAGTACTTC
TRBV10-2	TRBJ2-7	NA	NA	14	CASSRQASSYEQYF	TGCGCCAGCAGCCGACAGGCTAGCTCCTACGAGCAGTACTTC